Below are 32 T cell receptor beta chains sequenced from a single sample in a study of shared clonotypes between healthy human individuals. TCRdb keeps only in-frame clones here, not all; method: immunoSEQ multiplex PCR. The data show about 490,000 clones, with 76% seen just once and over 10% held by the top ten. The sample taken for sequencing was PBMCs. These receptors were collected from a woman in her thirties or forties in good health. Some clones in this sample may be carry-over from other donors' samples.

V usage is TRBV6-5 and J usage is TRBJ2-3; 9 bases align to TRBD1. This CDR3 is built from 15 residues. Germline-derived CDR1 and CDR2 are MNHEY and SVGAGI. V was pared by 5 bases and J by 4 bases, with 7 bases of the junction left unmatched. For the CDR3, the DNA is TGTGCCAGCAGTCGGACAGGGGAACGGGCAGATACGCAGTATTTT. Translated: CASSRTGERADTQYF.

The chain combines TRBV7-8 with TRBJ2-7; D not certain. The CDR3 loop spans 14 amino acids. Trimming took off 1 base at V and 6 bases at J, with 13 bases between the two ends. Germline loops: CDR1 SGHVS, CDR2 FQNEAQ. The CDR3 DNA follows: TGTGCCAGCAGCTTAGATCCCAGGTTCGGCGAGCAGTACTTC. It yields the protein CASSLDPRFGEQYF.

The rearrangement uses TRBV28 and TRBJ1-3; D possibly corresponds to TRBD1 (6 bases). Per germline, CDR1 MDHEN and CDR2 SYDVKM. Trimming took 5 bases from V and 4 from J, leaving 15 bases between them. CDR3 length equals 15 residues. The CDR3 protein is CASSPRWGRGNTIYF. The CDR3 coding sequence is TGTGCCAGCAGTCCCCGTTGGGGGCGCGGAAACACCATATATTTT.

The chain carries TRBV28 and TRBJ1-3, with D maybe TRBD1 (5 bases). Deletions cut 7 bases from V and 7 bases from J, with 20 bases between. The CDR3 has 15 amino acids. CDR1 MDHEN and CDR2 SYDVKM come from the germline V gene. Here the CDR3 reads CASTLGGGKGNTIYF. CDR3 DNA sequence: TGTGCCAGCACTCTCGGCGGGGGGAAAGGGAACACCATATATTTT.

J is TRBJ2-3 and V is TRBV5-1; no definite D call. Per germline, CDR1 SGHRS and CDR2 YFSETQ. V was clipped by 1 base and J by 2 bases, with 11 bases between them. The CDR3 has 15 amino acids. The CDR3 loop is CASSLIGVITDTQYF. CDR3 nucleotide sequence: TGCGCCAGCAGCTTGATTGGGGTTATCACAGATACGCAGTATTTT.

In this sample, this clone turned up once. This chain connects TRBV5-1 to TRBJ2-1, with TRBD2 identical over 9 bases. V dropped 1 base and J dropped 2; count of bases not matched to a gene: 4. The CDR3 consists of 16 residues. CDR1 SGHRS and CDR2 YFSETQ come from the germline V gene. The CDR3 DNA reads as TGCGCCAGCAGCTTGTCTCCTAGCGGGACCTACAATGAGCAGTTCTTC. As protein: CASSLSPSGTYNEQFF. The full variable domain, completed using reference TRBV5-1 and TRBJ2-1, is KAGVTQTPRYLIKTRGQQVTLSCSPISGHRSVSWYQQTPGQGLQFLFEYFSETQRNKGNFPGRFSGRQFSNSRSEMNVSTLELGDSALYLCASSLSPSGTYNEQFFGPGTRLTVL.

In its sample, this clone was seen many times. Other nucleotide sequences from this sample produce the same CDR3. The rearrangement joins TRBV7-9 to TRBJ2-1, with D maybe TRBD2 (5 bases). The CDR3 contains 16 residues. With 0 bases removed from V and 0 bases from J, the gap between germline ends came to 9 bases. Germline values: CDR1 SEHNR, CDR2 FQNEAQ (reference sequence). The CDR3 DNA reads as TGTGCCAGCAGCTTAGCCTTGGCGGGCTCCTACAATGAGCAGTTCTTC. Amino acids: CASSLALAGSYNEQFF.

The chain uses TRBV28 and TRBJ2-6, with D unresolved. Germline V gene data show CDR1 as MDHEN and CDR2 as SYDVKM. V was pared by 5 bases and J by 0 bases, with 8 bases between. The CDR3 has 15 residues. CDR3 coding DNA: TGTGCCAGCAGTCCTCAGCACTCTGGGGCCAACGTCCTGACTTTC. Protein: CASSPQHSGANVLTF.

In regard to this clone: The sample carries other DNA sequences with the same CDR3. This chain joins TRBV5-8 and TRBJ2-7, with D uncertain. This CDR3 region has 15 residues. Trimming cost V 0 bases and J 4 bases, with 14 bases left between them. Germline lookup yields CDR1 SGHTS and CDR2 YDEGEE. Here the CDR3 reads CASSLGTGALYEQYF. The CDR3 nucleotides read TGTGCCAGCAGCTTGGGGACCGGAGCGTTATACGAGCAGTACTTC.

Note on this clone: Other DNA sequences in the sample encode the same CDR3. The rearrangement uses TRBV27 and TRBJ2-3, with D hard to call. The CDR3 has 14 residues. Between the trimmed V and J ends, which lost 1 base and 0 bases, there was a span of 5 bases. Germline CDR1 MNHEY, CDR2 SMNVEV (reference sequence). CDR3 amino acids: CASSLLGSTDTQYF. As DNA, the CDR3 is TGTGCCAGCAGTTTATTGGGGAGCACAGATACGCAGTATTTT.

Points on this clone: A much larger clonotype is one base distant, so this may be a read error. Distinct nucleotide sequences in the sample also encode this CDR3. The chain's CDR3 is CAWRRGHEQYF. The CDR3 DNA is TGTGCCTGGAGGCGCGGCCACGAGCAGTACTTC. The chain has TRBV30 and TRBJ2-7; D gene ambiguous. The CDR3 is 11 residues long. Germline CDR1 reads GTSNPN; CDR2 reads SVGIG (reference sequence). V was trimmed by 3 bases and J by 5 bases, leaving 8 bases between them.

The genes are TRBV4-3 and TRBJ2-3, with D possibly TRBD2 on 6 matching bases. The CDR3 spans 16 residues. Looked up from germline, CDR1 is LGHNA and CDR2 is YSLEER. V lost 2 bases and J 0 bases, leaving 12 bases between the germline ends. CDR3 protein: CASSQLLLASTDTQYF. The CDR3 bases are TGCGCCAGCAGCCAATTACTGCTAGCGAGCACAGATACGCAGTATTTT.

The chain recombines TRBV7-9 with TRBJ1-1; D might be TRBD1 (5 bases). Trimming shortened V by 0 bases and J by 0 bases, and 8 bases separated the two germline ends. The CDR3 loop spans 15 amino acids. Per the germline V gene, CDR1 is SEHNR and CDR2 is FQNEAQ (reference sequence). The CDR3 nucleotides read TGTGCCAGCAGCTTAGCCCGGGGCATGAACACTGAAGCTTTCTTT. Protein: CASSLARGMNTEAFF.

This chain links TRBV13 with TRBJ1-1; D gene uncertain. The CDR3 has 15 residues. The germline V gene has CDR1 PRHDT and CDR2 FYEKMQ (reference sequence). V lost 1 base and J 2 bases, leaving 11 bases between the germline ends. The CDR3 DNA sequence: TGTGCCAGCAGCTTAGTCGGGGAGGCCAACACTGAAGCTTTCTTT. Translated: CASSLVGEANTEAFF.

This clone was recorded only once. The chain couples TRBV18 to TRBJ2-1; D might be TRBD1 (5 bases). Germline assignment: CDR1 KGHSH and CDR2 LQKENI. CDR3 size: 15 residues. The V and J ends lost 3 bases and 5 bases respectively, with 14 bases between them. CDR3 in amino acids: CASSPNPDRNNEQFF. The CDR3 DNA sequence: TGTGCCAGCTCACCTAACCCTGACAGAAACAATGAGCAGTTCTTC.

This clone has a handful of counts. V is TRBV11-2 and J is TRBJ2-7; 7 bases agree with TRBD2. CDR1 is SGHAT, CDR2 FQNNGV, per germline. CDR3 size: 15 residues. V shed 4 bases and J 3 bases; nucleotides not matched to a gene: 9. The CDR3 DNA follows: TGTGCCAGCAGCTGGGGGGGGACCCTAAACTACGAGCAGTACTTC. Translation: CASSWGGTLNYEQYF.

The rearrangement links TRBV19 to TRBJ1-2; TRBD1 matches at 7 bases. There are 14 residues in the CDR3. Germline values: CDR1 LNHDA, CDR2 SQIVND (reference sequence). V lost 7 bases to trimming and J lost 4 bases; unmatched junction nucleotides: 9. The CDR3 bases are TGTGCCAGTACCTCAGGGGGGGAAGGCTATGGCTACACCTTC. It codes for CASTSGGEGYGYTF.

The V and J genes are TRBV7-6 and TRBJ2-5; 12 positions match TRBD2. The J segment lost 5 bases and the V segment lost 5 bases, leaving 9 bases of the junction unmatched. This CDR3 is built from 16 residues. The germline gives CDR1 SGHVS, CDR2 FNYEAQ. CDR3 residues: CASSVRLAGVRETQYF. As DNA, the CDR3 is TGTGCCAGCAGCGTGCGACTAGCGGGAGTCAGGGAGACCCAGTACTTC.

This clone was counted many times. This rearrangement joins TRBV6-5 to TRBJ2-7, with 8 bases that match TRBD1. The trim removed 5 bases at V and 8 bases at J, leaving 5 bases unmatched. Per the germline V gene, CDR1 is MNHEY and CDR2 is SVGAGI. The CDR3 extends over 12 amino acids. The CDR3 DNA reads as TGTGCCAGCAGTCCAGGACAGGGCAAGCAGTACTTC. Protein: CASSPGQGKQYF.

The chain is built from TRBV9 and TRBJ1-2, with TRBD1 matching 9 bases. Per germline, CDR1 SGDLS and CDR2 YYNGEE. With V trimmed by 4 bases and J by 7 bases, 11 bases remained unmatched. The CDR3 loop spans 15 amino acids. CDR3 bases: TGTGCCAGCAGCCCCTCAGCCGGGACAGGGTTTGGCTACACCTTC. It yields the protein CASSPSAGTGFGYTF.

The chain has TRBV7-2 and TRBJ1-2, with D uncertain. This CDR3 is 13 amino acids long. The germline V and J ends were trimmed by 5 bases and 4 bases, with 11 bases remaining between them. From germline, CDR1 is SGHTA and CDR2 FQGNSA. CDR3 sequence (DNA): TGTGCCAGCAGCCCCCGGTCAGTCTATGGCTACACCTTC. Residues: CASSPRSVYGYTF.

The rearrangement uses TRBV4-1 and TRBJ2-7; 9 bases map to TRBD2. J lost 3 bases, V lost 4 bases, and 7 bases had no gene match. The CDR3 contains 15 residues. Germline assignment: CDR1 MGHRA and CDR2 YSYEKL. The DNA for the CDR3 is TGCGCCAGCAGCCTACGACTAGCGGAAAACTACGAGCAGTACTTC. It encodes CASSLRLAENYEQYF.

The V gene is TRBV11-3, the J gene TRBJ2-3; TRBD1 matches at 9 bases. Germline CDR1 and CDR2: SGHNT and YENEEA. Trimming removed 5 bases from V and 3 bases from J; junction bases left unmatched: 9. The CDR3 sequence is 16 residues long. In nucleotides, the CDR3 is TGTGCCAGCAGCCCGGCCCGGACAGGGGTTACAGATACGCAGTATTTT. This encodes CASSPARTGVTDTQYF. The whole variable domain, remainder taken from reference TRBV11-3 and TRBJ2-3, is EAGVVQSPRYKIIEKKQPVAFWCNPISGHNTLYWYLQNLGQGPELLIRYENEEAVDDSQLPKDRFSAERLKGVDSTLKIQPAELGDSAVYLCASSPARTGVTDTQYFGPGTRLTVL.

The CDR3 here is CASTRLAQNTGELFF. The CDR3, as DNA: TGTGCCAGCACCAGACTAGCCCAGAACACCGGGGAGCTGTTTTTT. The chain carries TRBV7-2 and TRBJ2-2; TRBD2 matches at 7 bases. Per germline, CDR1 SGHTA and CDR2 FQGNSA. J lost 1 base, V lost 7 bases, and 6 bases had no gene match. The CDR3 is 15 amino acids.

CDR3 DNA sequence: TGTGCCAGCAGTTGGGGGACGGGGACAGGGGGCTGGGTGGTCAATCAGCCCCAGCATTTT. Amino acid sequence: CASSWGTGTGGWVVNQPQHF. The chain employs TRBV28 and TRBJ1-5, with TRBD1 matching over 12 bases. CDR1 is MDHEN and CDR2 is SYDVKM in the germline V gene. J gave up 3 bases and V 4 bases, and 16 bases lay outside the gene matches. The CDR3 is 20 amino acids.

The CDR3 is CSASTWGTNYEQYF. The CDR3 DNA is TGCAGCGCCTCAACCTGGGGGACGAACTACGAGCAGTACTTC. The gene calls are TRBV29-1 and TRBJ2-7; D may match TRBD1 or TRBD2 (5 bases each). The V end lost 7 bases, the J end lost 3 bases, and 19 bases lay between the germline ends. The CDR3 runs to 14 residues. Germline V gene sequence: CDR1 SQVTM, CDR2 ANQGSEA.

The chain recombines TRBV2 with TRBJ2-7; TRBD2 matches at 12 bases. The germline CDR1 and CDR2 sequences are SNHLY and FYNNEI. V dropped 7 bases and J dropped 6; count of bases not matched to a gene: 4. The CDR3 is 13 residues long. The DNA for the CDR3 is TGTGCCAGCACGGCTAGCGGGAGGGCCGAGCAGTACTTC. Its protein product is CASTASGRAEQYF. The full variable domain, its missing parts supplied by reference TRBV2 and TRBJ2-7, is EPEVTQTPSHQVTQMGQEVILRCVPISNHLYFYWYRQILGQKVEFLVSFYNNEISEKSEIFDDQFSVERPDGSNFTLKIRSTKLEDSAMYFCASTASGRAEQYFGPGTRLTVT.

Details on this clone: The same CDR3 arises from other DNA sequences in this sample as well. The chain links TRBV15 to TRBJ2-2; possible D gene TRBD2, 5 bases. The ends were cut back, 0 bases at V and 11 bases at J, with 10 bases in the middle. Germline CDR1 is LNHNV and CDR2 is YYDKDF (reference sequence). The length of the CDR3 is 13 residues. The CDR3 protein is CATSRDNEGELFF. The CDR3 DNA follows: TGTGCCACCAGCAGAGATAATGAGGGTGAGCTGTTTTTT.

The chain has TRBV7-7 and TRBJ1-3, with 7 nucleotides matching TRBD1. The CDR3 sequence is 15 residues long. The trim removed 5 bases at V and 2 bases at J, leaving 6 bases unmatched. CDR1 is SSHAT and CDR2 is FNYEAQ in the germline V gene (reference sequence). The chain's CDR3 is CASSLGTEPGNTIYF. CDR3 nucleotides: TGTGCCAGCAGCCTGGGGACAGAACCTGGAAACACCATATATTTT.

CDR3 protein: CASSVEPVPIEAFF. The CDR3 DNA follows: TGTGCCAGCAGCGTAGAGCCAGTCCCAATTGAAGCTTTCTTT. V gene TRBV9 combines with J gene TRBJ1-1; D unclear. Germline CDR1 SGDLS, CDR2 YYNGEE. Trimming removed 0 bases from V and 7 bases from J, with 13 bases in between. The CDR3 is 14 amino acids.

This clone came up many times. V gene TRBV6-1 combines with J gene TRBJ2-5, with 10 bases lining up with TRBD2. The germline V gene encodes CDR1 MNHNS and CDR2 SASEGT. The CDR3 has 15 amino acids. The junction had 8 bases not matched to a gene; V was cut back by 5 bases and J by 5 bases. CDR3 region: CASSQLAGDSETQYF. The CDR3 DNA sequence: TGTGCCAGCAGTCAGCTAGCGGGAGATTCTGAGACCCAGTACTTC.

The chain has TRBV9 and TRBJ2-1; D gene uncertain. The CDR3 sequence is 16 residues long. From germline, CDR1 is SGDLS and CDR2 YYNGEE. V lost 4 bases to trimming and J lost 0 bases, with 14 bases between them. CDR3 DNA sequence: TGTGCCAGCAGCCCCCGTGGGCTAGGCTCCTACAATGAGCAGTTCTTC. It is translated as CASSPRGLGSYNEQFF.